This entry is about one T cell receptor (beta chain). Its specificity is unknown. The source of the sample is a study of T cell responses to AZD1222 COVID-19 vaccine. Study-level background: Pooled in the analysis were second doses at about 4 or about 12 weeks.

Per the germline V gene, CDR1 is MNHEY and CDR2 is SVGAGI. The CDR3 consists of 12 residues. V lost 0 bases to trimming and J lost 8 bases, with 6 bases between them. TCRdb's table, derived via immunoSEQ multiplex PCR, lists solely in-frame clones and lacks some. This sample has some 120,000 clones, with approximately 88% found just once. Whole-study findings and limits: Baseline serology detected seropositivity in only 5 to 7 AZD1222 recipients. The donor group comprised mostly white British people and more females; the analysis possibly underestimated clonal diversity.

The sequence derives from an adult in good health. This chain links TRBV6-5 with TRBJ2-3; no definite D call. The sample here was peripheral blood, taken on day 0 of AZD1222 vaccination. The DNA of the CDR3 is TGTGCCAGCAGTTACTCGGCAGGTACGCAGTATTTT. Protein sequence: CASSYSAGTQYF.